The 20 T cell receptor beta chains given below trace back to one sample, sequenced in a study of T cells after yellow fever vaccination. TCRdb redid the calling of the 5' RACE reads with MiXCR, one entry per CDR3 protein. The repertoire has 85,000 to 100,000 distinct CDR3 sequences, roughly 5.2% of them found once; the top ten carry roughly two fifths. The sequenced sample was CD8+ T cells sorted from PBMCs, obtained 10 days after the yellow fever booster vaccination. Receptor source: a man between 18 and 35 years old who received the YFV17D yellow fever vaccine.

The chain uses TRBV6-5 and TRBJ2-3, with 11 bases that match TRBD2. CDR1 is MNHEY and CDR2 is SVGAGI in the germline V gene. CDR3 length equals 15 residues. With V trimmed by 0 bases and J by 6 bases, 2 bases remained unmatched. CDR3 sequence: CASSYSSGGGDTQYF. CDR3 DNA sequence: TGTGCCAGCAGTTACTCTAGCGGGGGGGGGGATACGCAGTATTTT.

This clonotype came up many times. The DNA of the CDR3 is TGCGCCAGCAGCCTGACGGTGAATCAGCCCCAGCATTTT. It codes for CASSLTVNQPQHF. This rearrangement joins TRBV5-1 to TRBJ1-5, with D unclear. Per germline, CDR1 SGHRS and CDR2 YFSETQ. CDR3 size: 13 residues. Trimming pared 4 bases from V and 4 bases from J, leaving 9 bases between.

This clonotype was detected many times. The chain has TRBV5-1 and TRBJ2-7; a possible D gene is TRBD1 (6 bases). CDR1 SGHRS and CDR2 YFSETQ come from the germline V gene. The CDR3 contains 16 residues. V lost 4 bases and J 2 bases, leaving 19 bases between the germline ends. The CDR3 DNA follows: TGCGCCAGCAGCCTCGGGCAGGGGACCCTGGCCTACGAGCAGTACGTC. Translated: CASSLGQGTLAYEQYV.

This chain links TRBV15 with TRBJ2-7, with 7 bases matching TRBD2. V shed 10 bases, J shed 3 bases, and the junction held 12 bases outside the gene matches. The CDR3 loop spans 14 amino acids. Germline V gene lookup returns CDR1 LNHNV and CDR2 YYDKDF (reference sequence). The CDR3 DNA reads TGTGCCATTACATGCGGGGGACCTTTCTACGAGCAGTACTTC. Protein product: CAITCGGPFYEQYF.

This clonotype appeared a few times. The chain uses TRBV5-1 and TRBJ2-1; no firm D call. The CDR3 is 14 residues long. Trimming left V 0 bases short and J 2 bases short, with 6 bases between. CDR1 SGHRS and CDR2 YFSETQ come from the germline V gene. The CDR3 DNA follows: TGCGCCAGCAGCTTGGAGAGACCCTACAATGAGCAGTTCTTC. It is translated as CASSLERPYNEQFF. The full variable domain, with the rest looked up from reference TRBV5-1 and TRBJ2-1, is KAGVTQTPRYLIKTRGQQVTLSCSPISGHRSVSWYQQTPGQGLQFLFEYFSETQRNKGNFPGRFSGRQFSNSRSEMNVSTLELGDSALYLCASSLERPYNEQFFGPGTRLTVL.

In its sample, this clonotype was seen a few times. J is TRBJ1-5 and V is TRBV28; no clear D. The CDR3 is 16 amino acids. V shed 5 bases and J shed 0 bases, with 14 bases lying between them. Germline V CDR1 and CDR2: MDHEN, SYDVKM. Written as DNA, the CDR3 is TGTGCCAGCAGTACCCGGACTAAAATTAGCAATCAGCCCCAGCATTTT. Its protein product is CASSTRTKISNQPQHF.

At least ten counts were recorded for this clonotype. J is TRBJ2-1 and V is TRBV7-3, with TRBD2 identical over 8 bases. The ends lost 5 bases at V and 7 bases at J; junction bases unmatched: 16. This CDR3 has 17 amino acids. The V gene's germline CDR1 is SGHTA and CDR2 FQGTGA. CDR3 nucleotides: TGTGCCAGCAGCCTAATGGCGGGGGGCCTAACCCCTAATGAGCAGTTCTTC. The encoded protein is CASSLMAGGLTPNEQFF.

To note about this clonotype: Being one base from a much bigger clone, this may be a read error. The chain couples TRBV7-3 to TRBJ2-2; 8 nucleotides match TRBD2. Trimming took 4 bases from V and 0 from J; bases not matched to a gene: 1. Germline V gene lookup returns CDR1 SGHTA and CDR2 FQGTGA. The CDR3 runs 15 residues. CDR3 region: CASSSAGANTGELFF. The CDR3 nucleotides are TGTGCCAGCAGCTCAGCGGGGGCGAACACCGGGGAGCTGTTTTTT.

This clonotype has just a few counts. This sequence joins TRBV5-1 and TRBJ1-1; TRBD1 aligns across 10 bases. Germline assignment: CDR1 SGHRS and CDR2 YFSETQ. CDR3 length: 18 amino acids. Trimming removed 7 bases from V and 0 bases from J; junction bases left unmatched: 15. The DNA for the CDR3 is TGCGCCAGCCGATGGGGGACAGGGGCTAGGCTCGTGAACACTGAAGCTTTCTTT. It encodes CASRWGTGARLVNTEAFF. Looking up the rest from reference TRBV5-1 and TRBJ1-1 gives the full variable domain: KAGVTQTPRYLIKTRGQQVTLSCSPISGHRSVSWYQQTPGQGLQFLFEYFSETQRNKGNFPGRFSGRQFSNSRSEMNVSTLELGDSALYLCASRWGTGARLVNTEAFFGQGTRLTVV.

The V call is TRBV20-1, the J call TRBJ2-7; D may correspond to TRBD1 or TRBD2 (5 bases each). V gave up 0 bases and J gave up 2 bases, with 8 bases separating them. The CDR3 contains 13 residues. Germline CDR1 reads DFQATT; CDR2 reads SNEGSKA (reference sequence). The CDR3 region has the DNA TGCAGTGCTAGAGACAGGGAGCCCTACGAGCAGTACTTC. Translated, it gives CSARDREPYEQYF.

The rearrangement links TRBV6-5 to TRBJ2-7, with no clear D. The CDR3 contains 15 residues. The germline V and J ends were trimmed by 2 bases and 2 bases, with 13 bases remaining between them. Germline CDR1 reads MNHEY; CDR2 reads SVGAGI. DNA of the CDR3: TGTGCCAGCAGTTACAGCTTTGAACAACCCTACGAGCAGTACTTC. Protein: CASSYSFEQPYEQYF.

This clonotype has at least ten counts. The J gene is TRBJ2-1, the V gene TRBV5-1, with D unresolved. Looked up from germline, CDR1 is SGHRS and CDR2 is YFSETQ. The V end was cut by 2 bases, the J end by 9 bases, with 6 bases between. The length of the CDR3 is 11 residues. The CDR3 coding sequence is TGCGCCAGCAGCTTTAACAGTGAGCAGTTCTTC. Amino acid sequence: CASSFNSEQFF.

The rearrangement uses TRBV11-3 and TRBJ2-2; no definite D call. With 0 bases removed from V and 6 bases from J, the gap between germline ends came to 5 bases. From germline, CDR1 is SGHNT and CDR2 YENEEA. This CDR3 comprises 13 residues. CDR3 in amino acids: CASSLESAGELFF. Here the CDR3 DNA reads TGTGCCAGCAGCTTAGAGTCGGCCGGGGAGCTGTTTTTT. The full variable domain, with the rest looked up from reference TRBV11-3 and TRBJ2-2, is EAGVVQSPRYKIIEKKQPVAFWCNPISGHNTLYWYLQNLGQGPELLIRYENEEAVDDSQLPKDRFSAERLKGVDSTLKIQPAELGDSAVYLCASSLESAGELFFGEGSRLTVL.

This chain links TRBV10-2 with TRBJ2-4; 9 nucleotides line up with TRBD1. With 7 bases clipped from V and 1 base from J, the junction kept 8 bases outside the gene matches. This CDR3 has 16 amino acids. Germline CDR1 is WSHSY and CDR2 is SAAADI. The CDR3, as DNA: TGCGCCAGCAACACCGGGACAGGGAGTGCCAAAAACATTCAGTACTTC. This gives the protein CASNTGTGSAKNIQYF.

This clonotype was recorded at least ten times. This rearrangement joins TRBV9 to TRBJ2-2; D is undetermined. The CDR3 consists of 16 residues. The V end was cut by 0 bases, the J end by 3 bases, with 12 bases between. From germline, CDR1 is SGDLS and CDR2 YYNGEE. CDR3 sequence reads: CASSVVETDHTGELFF. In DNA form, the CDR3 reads TGTGCCAGCAGCGTAGTAGAGACGGACCACACCGGGGAGCTGTTTTTT.

CDR3 region: CSVTGYTEAFF. In DNA, the CDR3 is TGCAGCGTCACAGGGTACACTGAAGCTTTCTTT. The chain joins TRBV29-1 to TRBJ1-1; perhaps TRBD1 as D (6 bases). This CDR3 contains 11 residues. Per germline, CDR1 SQVTM and CDR2 ANQGSEA. Trimming shortened V by 6 bases and J by 3 bases, and 8 bases separated the two germline ends.

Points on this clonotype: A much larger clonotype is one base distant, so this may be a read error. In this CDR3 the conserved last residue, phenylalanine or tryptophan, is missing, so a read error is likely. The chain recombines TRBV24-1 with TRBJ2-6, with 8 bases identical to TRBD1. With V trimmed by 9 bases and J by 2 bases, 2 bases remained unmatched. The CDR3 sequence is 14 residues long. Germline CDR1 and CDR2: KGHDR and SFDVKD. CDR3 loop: CATQGAAGANVLTL. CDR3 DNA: TGTGCCACCCAGGGGGCTGCTGGGGCCAACGTCCTGACTCTC.

Here the CDR3 DNA reads TGTGCCACCGCCGGGACTAGCGCAGTGGGTGAGCAGTTCTTC. It is translated as CATAGTSAVGEQFF. The chain carries TRBV6-2 or TRBV6-3 and TRBJ2-1; 10 bases map to TRBD2. V lost 10 bases to trimming and J lost 9 bases; unmatched junction nucleotides: 12. Germline values: CDR1 MNHEY, CDR2 SVGEGT. CDR3 size: 14 residues.

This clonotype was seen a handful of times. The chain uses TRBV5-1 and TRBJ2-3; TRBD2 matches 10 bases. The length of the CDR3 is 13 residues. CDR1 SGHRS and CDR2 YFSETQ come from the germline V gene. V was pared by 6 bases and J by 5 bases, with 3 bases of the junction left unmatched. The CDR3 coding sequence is TGCGCCAGCACCAGCGGGGGGGGAGATACGCAGTATTTT. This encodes CASTSGGGDTQYF.

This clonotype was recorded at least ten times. CDR3 amino acids: CASSLDPQLDSSTDTQYF. CDR3 bases: TGCGCCAGCAGCCTCGACCCCCAACTAGATTCTAGCACAGATACGCAGTATTTT. The chain joins TRBV4-3 to TRBJ2-3; tentative D call: TRBD2 (5 bases). CDR3 length equals 18 residues. V lost 4 bases, J lost 0 bases, and 20 bases lay in between. From germline, CDR1 is LGHNA and CDR2 YSLEER.